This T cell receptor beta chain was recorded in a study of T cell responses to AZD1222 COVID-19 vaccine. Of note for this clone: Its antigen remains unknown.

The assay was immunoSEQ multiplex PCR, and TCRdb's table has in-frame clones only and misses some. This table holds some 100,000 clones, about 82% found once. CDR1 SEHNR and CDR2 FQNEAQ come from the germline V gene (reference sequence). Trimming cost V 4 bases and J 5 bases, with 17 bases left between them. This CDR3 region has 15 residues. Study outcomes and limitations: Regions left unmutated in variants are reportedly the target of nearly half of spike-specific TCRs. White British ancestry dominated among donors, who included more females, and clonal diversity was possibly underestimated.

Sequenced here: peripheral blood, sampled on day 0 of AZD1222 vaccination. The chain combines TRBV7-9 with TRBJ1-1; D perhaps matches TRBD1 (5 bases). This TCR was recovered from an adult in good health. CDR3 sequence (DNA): TGTGCCAGCAGCTACGCAGGGATCTTGTGGACTGAAGCTTTCTTT. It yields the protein CASSYAGILWTEAFF.